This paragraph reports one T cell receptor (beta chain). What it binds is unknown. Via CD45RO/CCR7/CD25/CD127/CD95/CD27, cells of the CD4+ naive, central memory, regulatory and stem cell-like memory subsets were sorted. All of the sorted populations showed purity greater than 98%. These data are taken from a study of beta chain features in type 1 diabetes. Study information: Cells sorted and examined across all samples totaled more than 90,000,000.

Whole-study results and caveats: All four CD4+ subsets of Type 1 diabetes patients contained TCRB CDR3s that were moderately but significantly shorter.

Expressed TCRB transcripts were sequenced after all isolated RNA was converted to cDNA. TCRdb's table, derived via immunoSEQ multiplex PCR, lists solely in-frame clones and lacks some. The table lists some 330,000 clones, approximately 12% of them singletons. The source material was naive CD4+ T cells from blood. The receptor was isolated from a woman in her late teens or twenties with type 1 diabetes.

The CDR3 region is CASSYGGPGEKLFF. DNA for the CDR3: TGTGCCAGCAGTTACGGGGGGCCGGGCGAAAAACTGTTTTTT. V and J are TRBV28 and TRBJ1-4; TRBD1 is a possible D gene (6 bases). Germline V gene lookup returns CDR1 MDHEN and CDR2 SYDVKM. The CDR3 has 14 residues. V was pared by 4 bases and J by 8 bases, with 14 bases between.